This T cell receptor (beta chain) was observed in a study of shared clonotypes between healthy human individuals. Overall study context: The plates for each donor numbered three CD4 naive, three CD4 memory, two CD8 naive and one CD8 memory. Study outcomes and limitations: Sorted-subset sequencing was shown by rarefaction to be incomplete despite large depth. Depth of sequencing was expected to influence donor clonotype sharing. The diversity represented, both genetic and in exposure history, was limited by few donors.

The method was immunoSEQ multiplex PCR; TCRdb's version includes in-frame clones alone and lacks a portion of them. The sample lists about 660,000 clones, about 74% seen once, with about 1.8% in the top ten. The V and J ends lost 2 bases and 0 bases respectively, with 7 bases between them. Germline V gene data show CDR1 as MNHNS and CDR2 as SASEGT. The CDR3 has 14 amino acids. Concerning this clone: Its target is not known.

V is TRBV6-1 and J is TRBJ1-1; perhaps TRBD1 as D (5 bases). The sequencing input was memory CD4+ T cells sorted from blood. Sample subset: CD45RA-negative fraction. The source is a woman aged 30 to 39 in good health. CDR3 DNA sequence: TGTGCCAGCAGTGAATGGGGGTTGAACACTGAAGCTTTCTTT. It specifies CASSEWGLNTEAFF.